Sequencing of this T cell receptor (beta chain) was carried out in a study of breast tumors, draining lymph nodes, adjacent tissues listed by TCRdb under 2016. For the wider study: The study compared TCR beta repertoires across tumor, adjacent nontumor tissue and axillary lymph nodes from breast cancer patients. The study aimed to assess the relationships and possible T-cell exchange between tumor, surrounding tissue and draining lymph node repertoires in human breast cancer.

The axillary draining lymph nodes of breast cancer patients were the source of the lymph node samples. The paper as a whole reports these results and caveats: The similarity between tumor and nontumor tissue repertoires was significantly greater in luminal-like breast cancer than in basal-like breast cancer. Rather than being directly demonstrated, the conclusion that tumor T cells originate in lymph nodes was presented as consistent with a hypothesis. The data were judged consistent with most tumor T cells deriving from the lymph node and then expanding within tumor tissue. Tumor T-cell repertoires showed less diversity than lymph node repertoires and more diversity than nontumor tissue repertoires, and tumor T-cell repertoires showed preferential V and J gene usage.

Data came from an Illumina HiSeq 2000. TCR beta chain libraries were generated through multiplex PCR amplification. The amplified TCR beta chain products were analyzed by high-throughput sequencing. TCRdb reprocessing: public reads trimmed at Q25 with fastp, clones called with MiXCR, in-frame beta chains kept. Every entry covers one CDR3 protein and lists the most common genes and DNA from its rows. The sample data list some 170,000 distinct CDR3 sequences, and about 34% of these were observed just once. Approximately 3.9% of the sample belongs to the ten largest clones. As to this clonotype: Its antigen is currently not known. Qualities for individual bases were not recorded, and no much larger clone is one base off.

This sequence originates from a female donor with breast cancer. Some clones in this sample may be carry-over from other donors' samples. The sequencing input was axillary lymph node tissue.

The nucleotides are TGTGCCAGCCACGATGGCGTCAGGGGAGATACGCAGTATTTT. This is translated as CASHDGVRGDTQYF. Rearrangement joined TRBV12-3 or TRBV12-4 to TRBJ2-3, with TRBD1 perhaps the D gene, on 6 matching bases. Cut back by 8 bases and 5 bases, the V and J ends lie 17 bases apart. The CDR3 spans 14 residues, from the cysteine through the phenylalanine. Just CDR3 DNA is preserved here, 42 bases in frame from base 1.